This T cell receptor beta chain was obtained from a study of blood T cell repertoires in COVID-19. The method was immunoSEQ multiplex PCR; TCRdb's version includes in-frame clones alone and lacks a portion of them. This sample has 200,000 to 250,000 clones, with around 86% found just once. This TCR derives from a man younger than 45 in a cohort exposed to, infected with or recovered from COVID-19 (not recorded which). The sample consisted of PBMCs or T cells enriched from blood (not recorded which).

The CDR3 region is CASSYSSVTEAFF. DNA for the CDR3: TGTGCCAGCAGTTACTCGTCGGTCACTGAAGCTTTCTTT. The chain joins TRBV6-5 to TRBJ1-1; D unclear. Germline V lookup: CDR1 MNHEY, CDR2 SVGAGI. This CDR3 contains 13 residues. The ends were cut back, 0 bases at V and 4 bases at J, with 6 bases in the middle.